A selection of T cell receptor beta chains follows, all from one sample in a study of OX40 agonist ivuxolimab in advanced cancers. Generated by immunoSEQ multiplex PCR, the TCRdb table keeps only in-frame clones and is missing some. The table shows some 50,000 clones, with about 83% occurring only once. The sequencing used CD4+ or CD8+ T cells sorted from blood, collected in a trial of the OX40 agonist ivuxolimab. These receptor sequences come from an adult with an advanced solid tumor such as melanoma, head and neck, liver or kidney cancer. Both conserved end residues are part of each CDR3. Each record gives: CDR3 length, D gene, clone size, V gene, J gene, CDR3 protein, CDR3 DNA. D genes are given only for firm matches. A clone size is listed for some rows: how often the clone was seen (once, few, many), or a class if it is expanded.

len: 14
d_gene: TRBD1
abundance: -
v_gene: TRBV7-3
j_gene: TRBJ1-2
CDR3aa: CASSLKGGAKGYTF
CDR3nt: TGTGCCAGCAGCTTAAAAGGGGGCGCAAAAGGCTACACCTTC

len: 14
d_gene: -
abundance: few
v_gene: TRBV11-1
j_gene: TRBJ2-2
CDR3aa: CASRQAQRTGELFF
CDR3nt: TGTGCCAGCAGACAGGCCCAGCGGACCGGGGAGCTGTTTTTT

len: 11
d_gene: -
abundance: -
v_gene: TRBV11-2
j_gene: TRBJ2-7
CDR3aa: CASRIWDEQYF
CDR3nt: TGTGCCAGCAGGATATGGGACGAGCAGTACTTC

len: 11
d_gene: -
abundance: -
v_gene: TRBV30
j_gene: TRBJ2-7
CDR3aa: CAWRTTYEQYF
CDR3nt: TGTGCCTGGAGGACTACCTACGAGCAGTACTTC

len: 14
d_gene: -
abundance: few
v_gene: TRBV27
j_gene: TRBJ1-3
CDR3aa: CASSPNRPGNTIYF
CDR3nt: TGTGCCAGCAGTCCCAACAGGCCTGGAAACACCATATATTTT

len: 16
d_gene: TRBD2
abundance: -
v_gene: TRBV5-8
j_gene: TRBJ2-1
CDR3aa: CASSFISRGTTNEQFF
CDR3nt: TGTGCCAGCAGCTTCATCTCTCGCGGGACTACTAATGAGCAGTTCTTC

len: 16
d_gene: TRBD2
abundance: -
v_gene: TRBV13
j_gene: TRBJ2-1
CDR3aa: CASSSFRTSGSNEQFF
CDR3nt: TGTGCCAGCAGCTCCTTCAGGACTAGCGGGAGCAATGAGCAGTTCTTC

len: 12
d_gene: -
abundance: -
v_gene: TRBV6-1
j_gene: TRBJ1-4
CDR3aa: CASSQGPVGLFF
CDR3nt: TGTGCCAGCAGTCAGGGCCCAGTAGGGCTGTTTTTT

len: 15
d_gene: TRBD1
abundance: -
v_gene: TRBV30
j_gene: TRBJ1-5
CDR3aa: CAWSTQGGSNQPQHF
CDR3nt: TGTGCCTGGTCGACACAGGGGGGGAGCAATCAGCCCCAGCATTTT

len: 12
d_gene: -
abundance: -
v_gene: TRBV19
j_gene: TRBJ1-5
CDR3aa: CASNLLNQPQHF
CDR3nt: TGTGCCAGTAATCTACTCAATCAGCCCCAGCATTTT

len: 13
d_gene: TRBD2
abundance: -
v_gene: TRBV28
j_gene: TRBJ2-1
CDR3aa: CAITSGSINEQFF
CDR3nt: TGTGCCATCACTAGCGGGAGCATAAATGAGCAGTTCTTC

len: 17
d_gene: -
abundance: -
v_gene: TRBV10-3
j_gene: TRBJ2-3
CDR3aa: CAISESIGLQMHDTQYF
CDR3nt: TGTGCCATCAGTGAGTCTATAGGACTCCAAATGCACGATACGCAGTATTTT

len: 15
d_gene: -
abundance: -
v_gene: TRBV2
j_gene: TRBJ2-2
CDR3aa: CASTLASWNTGELFF
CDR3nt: TGTGCCAGCACTCTTGCCTCGTGGAACACCGGGGAGCTGTTTTTT

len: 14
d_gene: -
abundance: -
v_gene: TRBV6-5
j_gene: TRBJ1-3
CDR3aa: CASSRGNSGNTIYF
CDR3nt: TGTGCCAGCAGTCGTGGGAACTCTGGAAACACCATATATTTT

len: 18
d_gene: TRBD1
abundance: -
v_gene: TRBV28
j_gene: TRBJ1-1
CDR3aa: CASSPQPGTGHGGTEAFF
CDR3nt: TGTGCCAGCAGTCCTCAGCCCGGGACAGGGCACGGGGGGACTGAAGCTTTCTTT

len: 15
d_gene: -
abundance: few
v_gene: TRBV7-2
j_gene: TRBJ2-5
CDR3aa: CASSLGGTRGETQYF
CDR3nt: TGTGCCAGCAGCTTAGGAGGGACCAGAGGGGAGACCCAGTACTTC

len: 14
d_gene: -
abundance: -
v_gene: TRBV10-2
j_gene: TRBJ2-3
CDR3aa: CASSPDIYTDTQYF
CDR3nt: TGCGCCAGCAGCCCGGACATCTACACAGATACGCAGTATTTT

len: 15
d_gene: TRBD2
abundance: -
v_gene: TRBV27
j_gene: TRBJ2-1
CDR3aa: CASILSGSGISEQFF
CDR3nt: TGTGCCAGCATCCTTAGCGGGAGCGGTATCAGTGAGCAGTTCTTC

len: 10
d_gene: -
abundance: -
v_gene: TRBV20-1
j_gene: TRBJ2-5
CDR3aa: CSVFKKAQYF
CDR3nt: TGCAGTGTGTTCAAAAAGGCCCAGTACTTC

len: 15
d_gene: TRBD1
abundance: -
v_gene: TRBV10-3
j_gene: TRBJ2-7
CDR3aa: CAISEGGTGTDEQYF
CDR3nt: TGTGCCATCAGTGAAGGGGGGACAGGGACAGACGAGCAGTACTTC

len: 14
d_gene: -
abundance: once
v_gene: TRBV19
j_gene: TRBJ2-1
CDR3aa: CASSIMSSYNEQFF
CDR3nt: TGTGCCAGTAGTATAATGAGCTCCTACAATGAGCAGTTCTTC

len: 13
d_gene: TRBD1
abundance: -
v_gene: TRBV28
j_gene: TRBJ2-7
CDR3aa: CASRTGATYEQYF
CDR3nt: TGTGCCAGCCGGACAGGGGCCACCTACGAGCAGTACTTC

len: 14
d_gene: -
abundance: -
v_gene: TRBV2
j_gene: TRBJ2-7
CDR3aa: CASSVGRAGSRQYF
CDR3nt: TGTGCCAGCAGTGTTGGCAGGGCGGGATCGAGGCAGTACTTC

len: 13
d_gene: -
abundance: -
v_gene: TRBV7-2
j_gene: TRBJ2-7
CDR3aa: CASSSGTFGEQYF
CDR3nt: TGTGCCAGCAGCTCGGGGACTTTTGGCGAGCAGTACTTC

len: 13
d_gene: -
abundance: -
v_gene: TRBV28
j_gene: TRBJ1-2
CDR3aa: CASSLIGDLGYTF
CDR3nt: TGTGCCAGCAGTTTAATCGGGGACCTTGGCTACACCTTC

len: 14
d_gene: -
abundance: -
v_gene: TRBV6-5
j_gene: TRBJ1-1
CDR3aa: CASSYSARGTEAFF
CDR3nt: TGTGCCAGCAGTTACTCGGCTAGGGGGACTGAAGCTTTCTTT

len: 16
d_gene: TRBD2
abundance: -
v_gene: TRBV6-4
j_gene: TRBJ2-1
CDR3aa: CASSFTSGVTANEQFF
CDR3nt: TGTGCCAGCAGTTTTACTAGCGGGGTCACCGCCAATGAGCAGTTCTTC

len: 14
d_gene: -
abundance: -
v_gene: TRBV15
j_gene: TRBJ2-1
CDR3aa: CATRDGLGNNEQFF
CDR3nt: TGTGCCACCAGGGACGGGTTAGGGAACAATGAGCAGTTCTTC

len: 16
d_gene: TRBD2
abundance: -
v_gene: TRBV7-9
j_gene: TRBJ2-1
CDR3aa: CASSSKRLAGGDEQFF
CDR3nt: TGTGCCAGCAGCTCAAAGCGACTAGCGGGAGGAGATGAGCAGTTCTTC

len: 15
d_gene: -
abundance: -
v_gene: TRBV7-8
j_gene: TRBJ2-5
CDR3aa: CASSRNGGPQETQYF
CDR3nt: TGTGCCAGCAGCCGCAACGGGGGGCCCCAAGAGACCCAGTACTTC

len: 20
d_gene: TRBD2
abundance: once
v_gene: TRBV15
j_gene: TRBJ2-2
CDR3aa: CATSVGVLAGEASNTGELFF
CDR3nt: TGTGCCACCAGCGTCGGGGTCTTAGCGGGAGAAGCCTCAAACACCGGGGAGCTGTTTTTT

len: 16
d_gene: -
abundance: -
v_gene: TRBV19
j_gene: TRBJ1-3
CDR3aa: CASSIVAGESGNTIYF
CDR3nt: TGTGCCAGTAGTATAGTCGCAGGAGAATCTGGAAACACCATATATTTT

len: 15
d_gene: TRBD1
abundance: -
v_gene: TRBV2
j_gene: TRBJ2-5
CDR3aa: CASAPNGQAQETQYF
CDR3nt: TGTGCCAGCGCCCCGAACGGACAGGCGCAAGAGACCCAGTACTTC

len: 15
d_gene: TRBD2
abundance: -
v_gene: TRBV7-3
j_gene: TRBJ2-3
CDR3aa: CASSLAGGPSDTQYF
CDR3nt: TGTGCCAGCAGCTTAGCGGGAGGGCCGTCAGATACGCAGTATTTT

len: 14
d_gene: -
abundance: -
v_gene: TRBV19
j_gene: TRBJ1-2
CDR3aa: CASSIAGIDYGYTF
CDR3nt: TGTGCCAGTAGTATTGCGGGTATCGACTATGGCTACACCTTC

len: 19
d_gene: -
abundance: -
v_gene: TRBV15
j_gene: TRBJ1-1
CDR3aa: CATSRDGADHYFMNTEAFF
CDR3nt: TGTGCCACCAGCAGAGATGGGGCGGACCATTATTTCATGAACACTGAAGCTTTCTTT

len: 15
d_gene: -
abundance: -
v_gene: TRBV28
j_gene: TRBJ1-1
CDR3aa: CASSSYDRKNTEAFF
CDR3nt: TGTGCCAGCAGTTCATACGACAGGAAGAACACTGAAGCTTTCTTT

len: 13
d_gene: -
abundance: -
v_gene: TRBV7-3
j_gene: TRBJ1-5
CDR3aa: CASSSGSYQPQHF
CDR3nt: TGTGCCAGCAGCTCTGGTTCTTATCAGCCCCAGCATTTT

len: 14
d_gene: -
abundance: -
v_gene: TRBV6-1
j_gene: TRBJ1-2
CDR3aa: CASTPGGSTYGYTF
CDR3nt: TGTGCCAGCACCCCCGGGGGGTCCACCTATGGCTACACCTTC

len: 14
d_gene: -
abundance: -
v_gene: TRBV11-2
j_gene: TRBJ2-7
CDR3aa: CASTPTNRGDEQYF
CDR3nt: TGTGCCAGCACCCCGACAAACCGAGGGGACGAGCAGTACTTC

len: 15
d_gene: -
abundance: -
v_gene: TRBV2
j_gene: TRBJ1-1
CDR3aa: CASRPPGGANTEAFF
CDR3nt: TGTGCCAGCAGGCCCCCGGGGGGGGCGAACACTGAAGCTTTCTTT

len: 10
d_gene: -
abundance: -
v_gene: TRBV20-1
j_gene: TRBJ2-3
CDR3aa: CSANWDTQYF
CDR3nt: TGCAGTGCTAACTGGGATACGCAGTATTTT

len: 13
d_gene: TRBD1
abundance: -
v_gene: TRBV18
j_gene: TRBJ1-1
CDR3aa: CATKQGMNTEAFF
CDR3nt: TGTGCCACCAAACAGGGGATGAACACTGAAGCTTTCTTT

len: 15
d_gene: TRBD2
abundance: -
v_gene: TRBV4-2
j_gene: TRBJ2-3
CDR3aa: CASSQTTSGMDTQYF
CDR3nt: TGTGCCAGCAGCCAAACCACTAGCGGGATGGATACGCAGTATTTT

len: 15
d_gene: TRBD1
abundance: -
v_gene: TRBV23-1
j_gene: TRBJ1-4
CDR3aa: CASNKQGATNEKLFF
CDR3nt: TGCGCCAGCAATAAACAGGGGGCAACTAATGAAAAACTGTTTTTT